The next 32 T cell receptor beta chains were all read from a single sample in a study of blood T cell repertoires in COVID-19. Libraries were prepared by immunoSEQ multiplex PCR; TCRdb keeps only in-frame clonotypes and omits some of them. The table shows 68,000 or so clones, with roughly 89% occurring only once. Sequencing was performed on peripheral blood. The receptors here all came from a man aged 50 to 59 with active COVID-19.

The V and J genes are TRBV7-2 and TRBJ2-5; perhaps TRBD2 as D (5 bases). This CDR3 comprises 16 residues. Trimming took off 2 bases at V and 5 bases at J, with 18 bases between the two ends. Per germline, CDR1 SGHTA and CDR2 FQGNSA. The CDR3 loop reads CASSLSRPGLAETQYF. The CDR3, as DNA: TGTGCCAGCAGCTTAAGCAGGCCGGGATTGGCGGAGACCCAGTACTTC.

The chain couples TRBV7-6 to TRBJ2-3, with TRBD2 matching over 11 bases. This CDR3 comprises 17 residues. The V gene's germline CDR1 is SGHVS and CDR2 FNYEAQ. Trimming at V came to 1 base and at J to 1 base, leaving 4 bases not matched to a gene. The CDR3 nucleotides are TGTGCCAGCAGCTTAGGCCTACTAGCGGGAGGCACAGATACGCAGTATTTT. Protein sequence: CASSLGLLAGGTDTQYF.

This clone was observed a single time. The chain is built from TRBV2 and TRBJ2-4, with 9 positions matching TRBD1. The CDR3 length is 15 residues. V lost 6 bases and J lost 4; bases outside the gene matches: 7. Per the germline V gene, CDR1 is SNHLY and CDR2 is FYNNEI. CDR3 nucleotide sequence: TGTGCCAGCAGAGGAAGGACAGGGGCAAAAAACATTCAGTACTTC. Its translation: CASRGRTGAKNIQYF. The full variable domain, in which reference TRBV2 and TRBJ2-4 provide the parts outside the CDR3, is EPEVTQTPSHQVTQMGQEVILRCVPISNHLYFYWYRQILGQKVEFLVSFYNNEISEKSEIFDDQFSVERPDGSNFTLKIRSTKLEDSAMYFCASRGRTGAKNIQYFGAGTRLSVL.

This chain links TRBV12-3 or TRBV12-4 with TRBJ1-2; D is perhaps TRBD1 (5 bases). The CDR3 is made up of 13 amino acids. V lost 1 base, J lost 3 bases, and 6 bases lay in between. The CDR3 bases are TGTGCCAGCAGTTTAGTACAGGACTATGGCTACACCTTC. The encoded protein is CASSLVQDYGYTF.

This clone was counted a single time. The CDR3 loop reads CASSLSGYRNEQFF. CDR3 coding DNA: TGTGCCAGCAGCTTATCAGGATATCGGAATGAGCAGTTCTTC. The chain couples TRBV11-2 to TRBJ2-1; D gene uncertain. This CDR3 comprises 14 residues. The germline CDR1 and CDR2 sequences are SGHAT and FQNNGV. The V end was cut by 2 bases, the J end by 7 bases, with 12 bases between.

J is TRBJ2-1 and V is TRBV5-1, with 10 bases identical to TRBD1. The CDR3 runs to 15 residues. The J segment lost 7 bases and the V segment lost 4 bases, leaving 8 bases of the junction unmatched. CDR1 SGHRS and CDR2 YFSETQ come from the germline V gene. This CDR3 reads CASSAGTGDRNEQFF. DNA of the CDR3: TGCGCCAGCAGCGCCGGGACAGGGGATAGGAATGAGCAGTTCTTC.

The sample holds one count of this clone. The chain employs TRBV18 and TRBJ2-3; D may be TRBD2 (5 bases). V was trimmed by 2 bases and J by 4 bases, leaving 10 bases between them. The CDR3 has 14 residues. CDR1 is KGHSH, CDR2 LQKENI, per germline. The CDR3 is CASSPGLAADTQYF. The CDR3 DNA sequence: TGTGCCAGCTCACCAGGGCTAGCAGCAGATACGCAGTATTTT.

Details on this clone: The sample has other DNA sequences that encode this CDR3 too. The chain employs TRBV4-2 and TRBJ1-1; no clear D gene. Trimming removed 0 bases from V and 1 base from J, with 6 bases in between. CDR1 is LGHNA, CDR2 YNFKEQ, per germline. The CDR3 is made up of 14 amino acids. The CDR3, as DNA: TGTGCCAGCAGCCAAGATCTTAGGAACACTGAAGCTTTCTTT. This translates into CASSQDLRNTEAFF.

The rearrangement joins TRBV7-8 to TRBJ2-2; 7 nucleotides align to TRBD1. The CDR3 contains 13 residues. Germline V gives CDR1 SGHVS, CDR2 FQNEAQ. The DNA of the CDR3 is TGTGCGACCGGGACAGTGAACACCGGGGAGCTGTTTTTT. As protein: CATGTVNTGELFF.

The rearrangement joins TRBV7-2 to TRBJ2-3; 9 bases line up with TRBD1. The germline V gene has CDR1 SGHTA and CDR2 FQGNSA. After removal of 1 base from V and 5 bases from J, the junction contained 10 bases not matched to a gene. The CDR3 runs to 17 residues. The CDR3 sequence: CASSLGGTGSVGDTQYF. CDR3 nucleotide sequence: TGTGCCAGCAGCTTAGGAGGGACAGGGTCCGTGGGAGATACGCAGTATTTT.

This chain links TRBV12-5 with TRBJ2-1, with D possibly being TRBD1 (6 bases). The germline V and J ends were trimmed by 2 bases and 7 bases, with 9 bases remaining between them. This CDR3 spans 13 amino acids. Germline V gene sequence: CDR1 LGHNT, CDR2 FRNRAP. For the CDR3, the DNA is TGTGCTAGTGGTTTGTTAACAGGGAATGAGCAGTTCTTC. It encodes CASGLLTGNEQFF.

V usage is TRBV13 and J usage is TRBJ2-5; weak D call: TRBD2 (5 bases). This CDR3 has 14 residues. Germline V gene data show CDR1 as PRHDT and CDR2 as FYEKMQ (reference sequence). The V and J ends lost 2 bases and 4 bases respectively, with 11 bases between them. CDR3 sequence (DNA): TGTGCCAGCAGCTTATTACTAGGAACAGAGACCCAGTACTTC. Residues: CASSLLLGTETQYF.

The chain links TRBV4-2 to TRBJ1-6; 7 nucleotides align to TRBD1. CDR1 LGHNA and CDR2 YNFKEQ come from the germline V gene. This CDR3 contains 18 residues. Unmatched junction bases numbered 8, after V lost 0 bases and J lost 3 bases. The CDR3 DNA is TGTGCCAGCAGCCAAGATGTCGGCAGGGGGATCTATAATTCACCCCTCCACTTT. This sequence encodes CASSQDVGRGIYNSPLHF.

The chain combines TRBV15 with TRBJ2-1, with 9 positions matching TRBD1. This CDR3 contains 13 residues. J gave up 9 bases and V 3 bases, and 3 bases lay outside the gene matches. CDR1 is LNHNV and CDR2 is YYDKDF in the germline V gene (reference sequence). This CDR3 is CATSSDRGGEQFF. CDR3 nucleotides: TGTGCCACCAGCAGCGACAGGGGGGGTGAGCAGTTCTTC.

The V and J genes are TRBV6-5 and TRBJ2-3, with D perhaps TRBD2 (5 bases). The germline CDR1 and CDR2 sequences are MNHEY and SVGAGI. This CDR3 is 12 amino acids long. Trimming took off 9 bases at V and 5 bases at J, with 12 bases between the two ends. CDR3: CASARAEDTQYF. The CDR3 nucleotides are TGTGCCAGTGCGCGGGCTGAAGATACGCAGTATTTT.

The rearrangement uses TRBV4-1 and TRBJ1-2, with D possibly TRBD1 on 6 matching bases. Germline V gene lookup returns CDR1 MGHRA and CDR2 YSYEKL. V lost 0 bases and J lost 1, with 12 bases in between. The CDR3 covers 16 residues. This chain's CDR3 is CASSQDRGGRNYGYTF. CDR3 sequence (DNA): TGCGCCAGCAGCCAAGATCGGGGGGGGCGTAACTATGGCTACACCTTC.

As concerns this clone: The CDR3 carries no conserved terminal phenylalanine or tryptophan, so it likely arises from a read error. The genes are TRBV10-3 and TRBJ1-2; no clear D. The CDR3 is 12 amino acids. Germline V gene lookup returns CDR1 ENHRY and CDR2 SYGVKD. V lost 10 bases and J 5 bases, leaving 14 bases between the germline ends. CDR3 protein: CANGGEGYGYTL. The CDR3 DNA is TGTGCCAACGGCGGGGAGGGATATGGCTACACCCTC.

This chain joins TRBV7-7 and TRBJ2-2; D gene unclear. Per germline, CDR1 SSHAT and CDR2 FNYEAQ (reference sequence). The V and J ends lost 10 bases and 5 bases respectively, with 8 bases between them. This CDR3 is 11 amino acids long. CDR3 sequence (DNA): TGTGCCATCCCCTCGACCGGGGAGCTGTTTTTT. Its protein product is CAIPSTGELFF.

The gene calls are TRBV12-3 or TRBV12-4 and TRBJ1-2, with D unclear. V lost 6 bases and J 8 bases, leaving 16 bases between the germline ends. The CDR3 consists of 13 residues. As DNA, the CDR3 is TGTGCCAGCAGCTCCAGGTCGTCCAACGGCTACACCTTC. Residues: CASSSRSSNGYTF.

The V call is TRBV6-1, the J call TRBJ1-5; 8 bases map to TRBD1. The CDR3 runs 15 residues. V shed 3 bases and J 5 bases; nucleotides not matched to a gene: 6. CDR1 is MNHNS, CDR2 SASEGT, per germline. The CDR3 coding sequence is TGTGCCAGCAGTGATCCACAGGGGGTGCATCAGCCCCAGCATTTT. Translating gives CASSDPQGVHQPQHF.

As regards this clone: At one of its ends the junction is not consistent with the germline gene, which may arise from a read error. The V gene is TRBV4-3, the J gene TRBJ1-3, with D possibly matching TRBD1 (6 bases). The germline V gene has CDR1 LGHNA and CDR2 YSLEER. The CDR3 is 14 residues long. The CDR3 DNA reads as TGCGCCAGCAGCCAAGACAATTATCAGGGGAAGATGCATTTT. Amino acid sequence: CASSQDNYQGKMHF.

The chain employs TRBV7-2 and TRBJ1-1; tentative D call: TRBD1 (6 bases). V lost 1 base, J lost 7 bases, and 16 bases lay in between. This CDR3 spans 15 amino acids. Germline-derived CDR1 and CDR2 are SGHTA and FQGNSA. The CDR3 coding sequence is TGTGCCAGCAGCTTAGGACTCGAGGGGGGGGTTGAAGCTTTCTTT. Encoded protein: CASSLGLEGGVEAFF.

The gene calls are TRBV9 and TRBJ2-2; 8 bases map to TRBD2. J gave up 4 bases and V 4 bases, and 9 bases lay outside the gene matches. This CDR3 region has 16 residues. The germline V gene has CDR1 SGDLS and CDR2 YYNGEE. DNA for the CDR3: TGTGCCAGCAGCCCCCGGGGGGGGCGAGGCACCGGGGAGCTGTTTTTT. Translating it yields CASSPRGGRGTGELFF.

The chain links TRBV5-6 to TRBJ1-4; 7 positions match TRBD1. Losses at the gene ends were 0 bases for V and 4 bases for J; bases not matched to a gene: 6. The CDR3 has 16 amino acids. CDR1 is SGHDT, CDR2 YYEEEE, per germline. For the CDR3, the DNA is TGTGCCAGCAGCTTGGGGGGGACAGTGTTTAATGAAAAACTGTTTTTT. This translates into CASSLGGTVFNEKLFF.

This chain joins TRBV19 and TRBJ1-5; possibly TRBD1 for D (6 bases). CDR1 and CDR2 from the germline V gene are LNHDA and SQIVND (reference sequence). V gave up 2 bases and J gave up 7 bases, with 15 bases separating them. The CDR3 contains 15 residues. CDR3 residues: CASSIMGGPGQPQHF. CDR3 DNA: TGTGCCAGTAGTATAATGGGGGGGCCGGGACAGCCCCAGCATTTT.

The V call is TRBV5-6, the J call TRBJ1-2; D is perhaps TRBD1 (6 bases). Germline assignment: CDR1 SGHDT and CDR2 YYEEEE. The V end lost 0 bases, the J end lost 0 bases, and 9 bases lay between the germline ends. The CDR3 runs 15 residues. CDR3 sequence (DNA): TGTGCCAGCAGCTTGGGACAGGCGGCTAACTATGGCTACACCTTC. It encodes CASSLGQAANYGYTF.

This clone has more than one count but fewer than ten. The J gene is TRBJ2-7, the V gene TRBV4-1; the D gene is possibly TRBD1 (6 bases). The germline V gene encodes CDR1 MGHRA and CDR2 YSYEKL. Deletions cut 0 bases from V and 0 bases from J, with 12 bases between. The CDR3 has 16 amino acids. CDR3 region: CASSQDEGRGSYEQYF. The DNA for the CDR3 is TGCGCCAGCAGCCAAGATGAAGGCAGGGGCTCCTACGAGCAGTACTTC.

The V call is TRBV6-4, the J call TRBJ1-5; D is unclear. This CDR3 is 13 amino acids long. In germline, CDR1 is MRHNA, CDR2 SNTAGT. The ends were cut back, 4 bases at V and 3 bases at J, with 7 bases in the middle. This CDR3 reads CASSVSYNQPQHF. The CDR3 DNA sequence: TGTGCCAGCAGTGTTAGTTACAATCAGCCCCAGCATTTT.

V usage is TRBV14 and J usage is TRBJ1-2; D perhaps matches TRBD1 (6 bases). This CDR3 contains 15 residues. V lost 3 bases to trimming and J lost 3 bases, with 14 bases between them. Germline V gives CDR1 SGHDN, CDR2 FVKESK. The CDR3 spells CASSQGHFRDYGYTF. The CDR3 nucleotides are TGTGCCAGCAGCCAGGGACACTTCAGGGACTATGGCTACACCTTC.

V and J are TRBV19 and TRBJ2-2; D possibly corresponds to TRBD1 (6 bases). Trimming shortened V by 3 bases and J by 7 bases, and 12 bases separated the two germline ends. Germline-derived CDR1 and CDR2 are LNHDA and SQIVND (reference sequence). This CDR3 has 14 residues. The CDR3 bases are TGTGCCAGTAGTATCCAGGGGCAGGGCGGGGAGCTGTTTTTT. Translating gives CASSIQGQGGELFF.

V is TRBV6-5 and J is TRBJ2-7; D remains unclear. Germline V CDR1 and CDR2: MNHEY, SVGAGI. This CDR3 region has 12 residues. V lost 8 bases to trimming and J lost 3 bases, with 11 bases between them. The CDR3 DNA follows: TGTGCCAGCCTAGAGAATGGCTACGAGCAGTACTTC. It yields the protein CASLENGYEQYF.

This clone was counted a few times. The V call is TRBV20-1, the J call TRBJ2-5, with 7 bases fitting TRBD2. CDR1 and CDR2 from the germline V gene are DFQATT and SNEGSKA (reference sequence). The CDR3 is 16 amino acids. Losses at the gene ends were 3 bases for V and 0 bases for J; bases not matched to a gene: 10. The CDR3 sequence is CSASRYGGGDQETQYF. In DNA, the CDR3 is TGCAGTGCTAGTCGTTATGGTGGGGGGGACCAAGAGACCCAGTACTTC.